Detailed here is one TCR beta chain. Its antigen is not known. This PCR relied on a set of 60 Vbeta primers and 13 Jbeta primers. The method was immunoSEQ multiplex PCR; TCRdb's version includes in-frame clones alone and lacks a portion of them. The table includes some 170,000 clones, about 80% detected once. This entry belongs to a study of cytomegalovirus exposure and HLA in healthy donors. Study-level points and caveats: A cluster of highly shared sequence variants was likely a sequencing artifact.

Germline assignment: CDR1 PRHDT and CDR2 FYEKMQ (reference sequence). This CDR3 contains 15 residues. V shed 3 bases, J shed 4 bases, and the junction held 4 bases outside the gene matches. This chain joins TRBV13 and TRBJ2-3, with 10 bases that match TRBD2. The sequenced material came from PBMCs. The TCR originated in a girl between 5 and 17 years old in good health and CMV-seropositive. The CDR3 region is CASSFVAGGPDTQYF. The CDR3 bases are TGTGCCAGCAGCTTCGTAGCGGGAGGACCAGATACGCAGTATTTT.